Listed below are T cell receptor beta chains from one sample, sequenced in a study of CD8+CD57+ T cells in acquired aplastic anemia. TCRdb reprocessed the reads via MiXCR and lists one record per CDR3 protein. The table includes 150,000 to 200,000 distinct CDR3 sequences, about 64% detected once. Specimen: sorted CD4+, CD8+, or CD8+CD57+ T cells (not recorded which) from PBMCs. The receptor source for this set is a human donor with severe aplastic anemia or a healthy control (not recorded which). The CDR3 runs from the conserved cysteine through the conserved F or W. A D gene is named only where the DNA matches it firmly. Some rows mark clone size as missing; the rest say once, few, many or name a class of expanded clone.

clone size: NA; V gene: TRBV7-6; D gene: NA; J gene: TRBJ2-7; CDR3 DNA: TGTGCCAGCAGCCCCCCCTCCGCCGGGACAATCTACGAGCAGTACTTC; CDR3 protein: CASSPPSAGTIYEQYF
clone size: NA; V gene: TRBV7-3; D gene: TRBD2; J gene: TRBJ2-1; CDR3 DNA: TGTGCCAGCAGAAGGACTAGCGGGGGGGACAATGAGCAGTTCTTC; CDR3 protein: CASRRTSGGDNEQFF
clone size: NA; V gene: TRBV2; D gene: NA; J gene: TRBJ1-5; CDR3 DNA: TGTGCCAGCTCACCACGGAGCAATCAGCCCCAGCATTTT; CDR3 protein: CASSPRSNQPQHF
clone size: many; V gene: TRBV19; D gene: NA; J gene: TRBJ1-2; CDR3 DNA: TGTGCCAGTAGTACCTCTCTGGTCTATGGCTACACCTTC; CDR3 protein: CASSTSLVYGYTF
clone size: NA; V gene: TRBV20-1; D gene: TRBD1; J gene: TRBJ1-4; CDR3 DNA: TGCAGTGCTATTTTGGGACAGGGTGCTGAAAAACTGTTTTTT; CDR3 protein: CSAILGQGAEKLFF
clone size: NA; V gene: TRBV20-1; D gene: TRBD2; J gene: TRBJ2-1; CDR3 DNA: TGCAGTGCTCTAGCGGTCCATGGTGAGCAGTTCTTC; CDR3 protein: CSALAVHGEQFF
clone size: NA; V gene: TRBV9; D gene: NA; J gene: TRBJ2-7; CDR3 DNA: TGTGCCAGCAGCGTAGGGAATCAGGGAACGAACGAGCAGTACTTC; CDR3 protein: CASSVGNQGTNEQYF
clone size: NA; V gene: TRBV20-1; D gene: TRBD2; J gene: TRBJ2-3; CDR3 DNA: TGCAGTGCTAGAGATAGAGCTAGCGGGAGCACAGATACGCAGTATTTT; CDR3 protein: CSARDRASGSTDTQYF
clone size: many; V gene: TRBV20-1; D gene: NA; J gene: TRBJ2-7; CDR3 DNA: TGCAGTGCTAGGGTGGAGAACTCCTACGAGCAGTACTTC; CDR3 protein: CSARVENSYEQYF
clone size: NA; V gene: TRBV2; D gene: NA; J gene: TRBJ1-2; CDR3 DNA: TGTGCCAGCAGTGGGGAACGTGCTTATGGCTACACCTTC; CDR3 protein: CASSGERAYGYTF
clone size: many; V gene: TRBV5-1; D gene: TRBD1; J gene: TRBJ1-1; CDR3 DNA: TGCGCCAGCAGCTTGGGACAGGGTTTGATATACGTAGCTTTCTTT; CDR3 protein: CASSLGQGLIYVAFF
clone size: NA; V gene: TRBV7-6; D gene: NA; J gene: TRBJ2-3; CDR3 DNA: TGTGCCAGCAGCTCGGCGGGGCCGGAGGATACGCAGTATTTT; CDR3 protein: CASSSAGPEDTQYF
clone size: many; V gene: TRBV5-8; D gene: NA; J gene: TRBJ1-5; CDR3 DNA: TGTGCCAGCAGCTTGGAGTCAGGGGATCAGCCCCAGCATTTT; CDR3 protein: CASSLESGDQPQHF
clone size: NA; V gene: TRBV5-1; D gene: TRBD1; J gene: TRBJ2-5; CDR3 DNA: TGCGCCAGCAGCTTTGGTATTGCGGCAGGGGGCGAGACCCAGTACTTC; CDR3 protein: CASSFGIAAGGETQYF
clone size: few; V gene: TRBV5-4; D gene: NA; J gene: TRBJ1-2; CDR3 DNA: TGTGCCAGCAGCCATCCCACAGGGCAAGCCTACACCTTC; CDR3 protein: CASSHPTGQAYTF
clone size: NA; V gene: TRBV7-9; D gene: NA; J gene: TRBJ2-2; CDR3 DNA: TGTGCCAGCAGCCCAAGCGAGCGGGGGGAGCTGTTTTTT; CDR3 protein: CASSPSERGELFF
clone size: NA; V gene: TRBV15; D gene: NA; J gene: TRBJ2-5; CDR3 DNA: TGTGCCACCAGCAGACGCAACAGGAGCCTAAAAGAGACCCAGTACTTC; CDR3 protein: CATSRRNRSLKETQYF
clone size: NA; V gene: TRBV7-8; D gene: TRBD2; J gene: TRBJ2-5; CDR3 DNA: TGTGCCAGCAGCCCCGTTCGCCTGGGGCTAGCGGGGGGTGGGCGGGAGACCCAGTACTTC; CDR3 protein: CASSPVRLGLAGGGRETQYF
clone size: many; V gene: TRBV5-6; D gene: NA; J gene: TRBJ1-1; CDR3 DNA: TGTGCCAGCGAAGGGCTTGACACTGAAGCTTTCTTT; CDR3 protein: CASEGLDTEAFF
clone size: NA; V gene: TRBV6-6; D gene: NA; J gene: TRBJ2-5; CDR3 DNA: TGTGCCAGCAGTTACTCTTACAGAAGAGAGACCCAGTACTTC; CDR3 protein: CASSYSYRRETQYF
clone size: NA; V gene: TRBV7-6; D gene: NA; J gene: TRBJ2-5; CDR3 DNA: TGTGCCAGCAGCCGCCCGTCCGGTGAGACCCAGTACTTC; CDR3 protein: CASSRPSGETQYF
clone size: few; V gene: TRBV20-1; D gene: NA; J gene: TRBJ1-1; CDR3 DNA: TGCAGTGCTTATGCGGGACTGAGGAACACTGAAGCTTTCTTT; CDR3 protein: CSAYAGLRNTEAFF
clone size: NA; V gene: TRBV7-9; D gene: TRBD1; J gene: TRBJ1-3; CDR3 DNA: TGTGCCAGCAGCCCTCCGGGACAGGGGGCAACCTACTCTGGAAACACCATATATTTT; CDR3 protein: CASSPPGQGATYSGNTIYF
clone size: NA; V gene: TRBV29-1; D gene: NA; J gene: TRBJ2-7; CDR3 DNA: TGCAGCGCTAAGACAGAGTTGAACTACGAGCAGTACTTC; CDR3 protein: CSAKTELNYEQYF
clone size: many; V gene: TRBV5-6; D gene: NA; J gene: TRBJ2-1; CDR3 DNA: TGTGCCAGCAGCTTTTTCGATGAGCAGTTCTTC; CDR3 protein: CASSFFDEQFF
clone size: NA; V gene: TRBV11-2; D gene: TRBD2; J gene: TRBJ2-3; CDR3 DNA: TGTGCCAGCAGCCCTCAGGTCACTAGCGGGGGCACAGATACGCAGTATTTT; CDR3 protein: CASSPQVTSGGTDTQYF
clone size: once; V gene: TRBV10-1; D gene: TRBD1; J gene: TRBJ2-1; CDR3 DNA: TGCGCCAGCAGTGCAGGGGGCTCCCTTTACAACGAGCAGTTCTTC; CDR3 protein: CASSAGGSLYNEQFF
clone size: NA; V gene: TRBV7-9; D gene: NA; J gene: TRBJ1-6; CDR3 DNA: TGTGCCGGCAGCTTAGACCCCACATATTCACCCCTCCACTTT; CDR3 protein: CAGSLDPTYSPLHF
clone size: NA; V gene: TRBV12-3/TRBV12-4; D gene: NA; J gene: TRBJ1-1; CDR3 DNA: TGTGCCAGCAGTGCTGGACAGACAATTGAAGCTTTCTTT; CDR3 protein: CASSAGQTIEAFF
clone size: NA; V gene: TRBV7-2; D gene: NA; J gene: TRBJ1-3; CDR3 DNA: TGTGCCAGCAGCTTTAAGGGGACATCAAACACCATATATTTT; CDR3 protein: CASSFKGTSNTIYF
clone size: NA; V gene: TRBV29-1; D gene: NA; J gene: TRBJ2-1; CDR3 DNA: TGCAGCGTTGAACCATTATCCTACTCGGCCTACAATGAGCAGTTCTTC; CDR3 protein: CSVEPLSYSAYNEQFF
clone size: few; V gene: TRBV20-1; D gene: NA; J gene: TRBJ1-6; CDR3 DNA: TGCAGTGCTAGAGATCTGAGGCAGTCGGCCAATTCACCCCTCCACTTT; CDR3 protein: CSARDLRQSANSPLHF
clone size: NA; V gene: TRBV10-1; D gene: TRBD1; J gene: TRBJ1-5; CDR3 DNA: TGCGCCAGCGGGAGGGACAGGGGTTATAGCAATCAGCCCCAGCATTTT; CDR3 protein: CASGRDRGYSNQPQHF
clone size: many; V gene: TRBV27; D gene: NA; J gene: TRBJ1-3; CDR3 DNA: TGTGCCAGCAGTTTCGGCGTTTCTGGGCACACCATATATTTT; CDR3 protein: CASSFGVSGHTIYF
clone size: NA; V gene: TRBV11-2; D gene: NA; J gene: TRBJ2-1; CDR3 DNA: TGTGCCAGCAGCTTAGGCCCTCTCGGTGAGCAGTTCTTC; CDR3 protein: CASSLGPLGEQFF
clone size: NA; V gene: TRBV10-3; D gene: NA; J gene: TRBJ2-1; CDR3 DNA: TGTGCCATCAGTGAATACGGGGATGAGCAGTTCTTC; CDR3 protein: CAISEYGDEQFF
clone size: NA; V gene: TRBV19; D gene: TRBD2; J gene: TRBJ2-5; CDR3 DNA: TGTGCCAGTAGTTTACTAGCGGGGAAAGAGACCCAGTACTTC; CDR3 protein: CASSLLAGKETQYF
clone size: NA; V gene: TRBV10-3; D gene: TRBD1; J gene: TRBJ2-7; CDR3 DNA: TGTGCCATCACCGGGACAGGCTACGAGCAGTACTTC; CDR3 protein: CAITGTGYEQYF
clone size: few; V gene: TRBV7-7; D gene: TRBD2; J gene: TRBJ2-5; CDR3 DNA: TGTGCTAGCAGCTTATGGGGGGGAGGAGAGACCCAGTACTTC; CDR3 protein: CASSLWGGGETQYF
clone size: NA; V gene: TRBV10-1; D gene: TRBD2; J gene: TRBJ2-1; CDR3 DNA: TGCGCCAGCAGTGCTAGAAGGGCTAGCGGGGGGGCGCCGGGAGAGCAGTTCTTC; CDR3 protein: CASSARRASGGAPGEQFF
clone size: NA; V gene: TRBV7-2; D gene: NA; J gene: TRBJ1-6; CDR3 DNA: TGTGCCAGCAGCTTTCTGGTCGGCTCACCCCTCCACTTT; CDR3 protein: CASSFLVGSPLHF
clone size: NA; V gene: TRBV12-3/TRBV12-4; D gene: NA; J gene: TRBJ2-3; CDR3 DNA: TGTGCCAGCAGTCCGGAGACTAGCACAGATACGCAGTATTTT; CDR3 protein: CASSPETSTDTQYF
clone size: NA; V gene: TRBV2; D gene: NA; J gene: TRBJ1-3; CDR3 DNA: TGTGCCAGCAGTGATTGGATTGGCGGCAAGAGCTCTGGAAACACCATATATTTT; CDR3 protein: CASSDWIGGKSSGNTIYF
clone size: NA; V gene: TRBV29-1; D gene: TRBD2; J gene: TRBJ2-5; CDR3 DNA: TGCAGCCCCGGGTGGGGGGGTGAAGAGACCCAGTACTTC; CDR3 protein: CSPGWGGEETQYF